Listed below are T cell receptor beta chains from one sample, sequenced in a study of cytomegalovirus exposure and HLA in healthy donors. Using immunoSEQ multiplex PCR, the repertoire was profiled, and TCRdb retains in-frame clones only, with some absent. The table has under 100,000 clones, over 65% seen once. Input material: PBMCs. The source of these receptors is a middle-aged man in good health and CMV-seronegative. Both conserved end residues are part of each CDR3. Fields, in order: J gene, V gene, CDR3 length, CDR3 protein.

TRBJ2-1 | TRBV5-1 | 17 | CASSRTSGSGPYNEQFF
TRBJ1-1 | TRBV27 | 13 | CASSSKPYTEAFF
TRBJ2-2 | TRBV6-6 | 15 | CASLKTGQSTGELFF
TRBJ1-1 | TRBV27 | 14 | CASSLTGGVPNAFF
TRBJ2-3 | TRBV27 | 16 | CASRPSRAGGIDTQYF
TRBJ2-1 | TRBV27 | 15 | CASSFGGSLRNEQFF
TRBJ1-2 | TRBV2 | 16 | CASSAPGQGFIGGYTF
TRBJ1-2 | TRBV7-8 | 14 | CASSLTDSFSGYTF
TRBJ2-3 | TRBV10-1 | 17 | CASSEGRGWESTDTQYF
TRBJ1-1 | TRBV5-1 | 14 | CASSPGQEKAEAFF
TRBJ1-1 | TRBV4-2 | 15 | CASSHTEAGQNEAFF
TRBJ1-2 | TRBV7-8 | 15 | CASSLGQGSNYGYTF
TRBJ2-3 | TRBV18 | 16 | CASSLQAVSGTDTQYF
TRBJ1-1 | TRBV29-1 | 13 | CSVARTGGNEAFF
TRBJ2-1 | TRBV6-1 | 16 | CASSDPGRAPGNEQFF
TRBJ1-5 | TRBV15 | 15 | CATSRGQLGNQPQHF
TRBJ1-1 | TRBV19 | 20 | CASSTRILGGAPRMNTEAFF
TRBJ1-6 | TRBV4-1 | 12 | CASSHRQSPLHF
TRBJ2-3 | TRBV7-8 | 13 | CASSFLAGQGQYF
TRBJ1-3 | TRBV4-2 | 17 | CASSQDQGTSSGNTIYF
TRBJ2-3 | TRBV2 | 16 | CASSDPAGLGTDTQYF
TRBJ1-1 | TRBV6-1 | 13 | CASRRTGNTEAFF
TRBJ1-5 | TRBV7-9 | 14 | CASSLRGTYQPQHF
TRBJ1-2 | TRBV30 | 12 | CAWSETGGGYTF
TRBJ1-6 | TRBV27 | 14 | CASSRSDRVSPLHF
TRBJ1-6 | TRBV5-1 | 14 | CASSPSGYNSPLHF
TRBJ1-1 | TRBV30 | 13 | CALSRERVTEAFF
TRBJ1-1 | TRBV28 | 15 | CASSSTGEENTEAFF
TRBJ2-1 | TRBV21-1 | 15 | CASSSTLAPPQEQFF
TRBJ1-5 | TRBV19 | 12 | CASSIKFQPQHF
TRBJ2-7 | TRBV4-1 | 16 | CASSQVSSGGIYEQYF
TRBJ1-2 | TRBV7-2 | 13 | CASSATVNYGYTF
TRBJ1-5 | TRBV6-5 | 13 | CASSSQGFQPQHF
TRBJ2-7 | TRBV7-2 | 14 | CASSNLARGDEQYF
TRBJ1-2 | TRBV6-6 | 13 | CASSLGQGGVGTF
TRBJ2-2 | TRBV7-8 | 20 | CASSLSRGSSGASYTGELFF
TRBJ1-5 | TRBV19 | 13 | CASSQQPYQPQHF
TRBJ2-2 | TRBV7-3 | 14 | CASSLGWSTGELFF
TRBJ2-2 | TRBV7-9 | 16 | CASSPRGGIGTGELFF
TRBJ1-6 | TRBV27 | 14 | CASTPHPYNSPLHF
TRBJ2-2 | TRBV7-3 | 16 | CASSSRTQSNTGELFF